Given below is one TCR beta chain in context. The data derive from a study of blood T cell repertoires in COVID-19. Background on the study: Some COVID-19 samples were acute and others convalescent; all came from the United States, Italy and Spain.

Per the authors' pipeline: By means of reference gene primer amplification, nucleated cell counts were estimated. Only in-frame clones appear in the TCRdb table, and some are missing; sequencing was by immunoSEQ multiplex PCR. V and J calls and clone size come straight from that table; D and trimming were deduced from the DNA. The sample has fewer than 110,000 clones; about 85% are singletons. CDR3 length: 16 residues. Per the germline V gene, CDR1 is LGHNA and CDR2 is YNFKEQ. Germline trimming cut 0 bases from V and 2 bases from J; bases unmatched to any gene: 2. This sequence was found in a man aged 45-60 years in a cohort sampled during active COVID-19. Material: peripheral blood. The chain recombines TRBV4-2 with TRBJ1-3, with TRBD1 matching over 9 bases. The CDR3 sequence: CASSQEGTGTGNTIYF. The DNA for the CDR3 is TGTGCCAGCAGCCAAGAGGGGACAGGGACTGGAAACACCATATATTTT.